This T cell receptor beta chain was sequenced during a study of T cell responses to AZD1222 COVID-19 vaccine. Study results and caveats: Baseline antibody screening turned up just a handful of seropositive AZD1222 recipients. Targeting of unmutated variant regions was reportedly seen in nearly half of spike-specific TCRs. The study found vaccine-associated CD4 TCRs spanning spike, dominant at 160-218 and 743-854.

Measured with immunoSEQ multiplex PCR; TCRdb has only the in-frame clones, and not every one. Among more than 80,000 clones listed, roughly nine tenths were seen once. This clone has just a few counts. Its specificity is unknown. Deletions cut 5 bases from V and 1 base from J, with 8 bases between. The germline V gene has CDR1 SGHAT and CDR2 FQNNGV. This CDR3 is 13 amino acids long. This chain uses TRBV11-2 with TRBJ2-5; D gene unclear. Sample: peripheral blood, taken 28 days after the second AZD1222 dose. The clonotype was recovered from an adult who received the AZD1222 COVID-19 vaccine. The DNA of the CDR3 is TGTGCCAGCAGCCCGAACTCCCAAGAGACCCAGTACTTC. It specifies CASSPNSQETQYF.